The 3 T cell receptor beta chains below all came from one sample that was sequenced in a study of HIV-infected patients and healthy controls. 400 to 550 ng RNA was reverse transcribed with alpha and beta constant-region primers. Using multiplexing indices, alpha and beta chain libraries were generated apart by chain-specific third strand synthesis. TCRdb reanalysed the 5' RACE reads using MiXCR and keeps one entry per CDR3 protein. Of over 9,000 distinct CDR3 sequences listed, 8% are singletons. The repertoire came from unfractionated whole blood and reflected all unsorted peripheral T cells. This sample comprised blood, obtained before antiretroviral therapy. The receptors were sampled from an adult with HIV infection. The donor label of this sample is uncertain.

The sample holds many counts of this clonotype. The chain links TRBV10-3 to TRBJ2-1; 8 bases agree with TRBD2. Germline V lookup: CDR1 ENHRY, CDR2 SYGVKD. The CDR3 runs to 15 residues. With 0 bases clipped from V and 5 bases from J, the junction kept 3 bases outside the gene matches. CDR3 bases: TGTGCCATCAGTGAGTCGGTGCGGGAGGACAATGAGCAGTTCTTC. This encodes CAISESVREDNEQFF.

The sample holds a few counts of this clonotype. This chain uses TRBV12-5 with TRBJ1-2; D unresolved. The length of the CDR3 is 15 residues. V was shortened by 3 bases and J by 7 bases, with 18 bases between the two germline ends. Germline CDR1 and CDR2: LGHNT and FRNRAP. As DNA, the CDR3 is TGTGCTAGTGGTTTTGAGTTCGGCCGGACTCGTGGCTACACCTTC. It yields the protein CASGFEFGRTRGYTF.

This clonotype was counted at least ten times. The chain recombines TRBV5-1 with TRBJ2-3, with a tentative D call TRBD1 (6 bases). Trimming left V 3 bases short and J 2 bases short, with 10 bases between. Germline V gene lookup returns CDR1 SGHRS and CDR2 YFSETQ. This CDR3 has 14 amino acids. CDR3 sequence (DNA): TGCGCCAGCAGCTACGGACAGTACACAGATACGCAGTATTTT. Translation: CASSYGQYTDTQYF.